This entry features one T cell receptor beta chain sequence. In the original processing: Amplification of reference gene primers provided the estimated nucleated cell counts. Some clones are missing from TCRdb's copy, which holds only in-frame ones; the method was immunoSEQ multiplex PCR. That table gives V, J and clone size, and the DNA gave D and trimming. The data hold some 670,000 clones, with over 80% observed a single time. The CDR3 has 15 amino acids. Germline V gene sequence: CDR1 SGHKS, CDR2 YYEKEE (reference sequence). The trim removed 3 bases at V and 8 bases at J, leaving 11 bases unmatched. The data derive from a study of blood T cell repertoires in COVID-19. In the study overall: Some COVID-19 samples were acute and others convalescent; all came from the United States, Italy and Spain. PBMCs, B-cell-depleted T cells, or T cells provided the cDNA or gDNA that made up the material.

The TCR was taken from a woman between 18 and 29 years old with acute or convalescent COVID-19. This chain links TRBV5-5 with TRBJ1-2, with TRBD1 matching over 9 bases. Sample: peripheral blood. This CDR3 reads CASSSSQGAPPGYTF. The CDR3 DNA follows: TGTGCCAGCAGCTCGTCACAGGGGGCCCCTCCGGGCTACACCTTC.